Reported below is one T cell receptor (beta chain). What it binds is unknown. This sample was included in a study of beta chain features in type 1 diabetes. V gave up 3 bases and J gave up 2 bases, with 13 bases separating them. CDR3 length: 15 amino acids. Germline CDR1 is SGHRS and CDR2 is YFSETQ. Study findings and constraints: Sampled from patients, naive, central memory and Treg TCRB repertoires appeared more similar than those sampled from healthy donors. A cDNA-based sequencing approach could over-represent cells with high TCR expression. Patients and controls would be equally affected if PCR favored shorter templates. The analysis here could not establish whether HLA type shapes TCRB rearrangement. There was a moderate but significant shortening of TCRB CDR3s in all four CD4+ subsets of Type 1 diabetes patients.

All of the isolated RNA was reverse transcribed, so expressed TCRB transcripts were sequenced. Sequenced by immunoSEQ multiplex PCR; TCRdb stores in-frame clones only, minus some. This sample has about 340,000 clones, with roughly 9% found just once. Sequenced: central memory CD4+ T cells from blood. This TCR came from a man aged 30-40 years with type 1 diabetes. The V gene is TRBV5-1, the J gene TRBJ2-3; the D call may be TRBD1 or TRBD2 (6 bases each). For the CDR3, the DNA is TGCGCCAGCAGCTCGGAGGGGGGATTCACAGATACGCAGTATTTT. This sequence encodes CASSSEGGFTDTQYF.